This T cell receptor beta chain appears in the sequencing data of a study of blood T cell repertoires in COVID-19. The ends were cut back, 6 bases at V and 6 bases at J, with 16 bases in the middle. Germline V lookup: CDR1 SGHNT, CDR2 YYREEE (reference sequence). CDR3 length: 14 residues. In the source study's methods: Amplification of reference gene primers was used by the study to estimate nucleated cell counts. The method was immunoSEQ multiplex PCR; TCRdb's version includes in-frame clones alone and lacks a portion of them. V and J calls and clone size follow that table, whereas D and trimming were derived from the DNA. Among about 150,000 clones listed, around 85% were seen once.

J is TRBJ2-1 and V is TRBV5-4; D perhaps matches TRBD2 (6 bases). The specimen was peripheral blood. This receptor was identified in a man aged 80 or over with COVID-19, enrolled during active disease. The CDR3 sequence is CASKYPGGGNEQFF. The CDR3, as DNA: TGTGCCAGCAAGTACCCCGGGGGTGGCAATGAGCAGTTCTTC.